This note documents a single T cell receptor (beta chain) sequence. With V trimmed by 5 bases and J by 5 bases, 5 bases remained unmatched. CDR3 length: 15 residues. Germline loops: CDR1 LNHDA, CDR2 SQIVND (reference sequence). Assay: immunoSEQ multiplex PCR; the TCRdb copy retains only in-frame clones and omits some. Of 100,000 to 150,000 clones listed, around 93% are singletons. The sample is drawn from a study of T cell changes during pregnancy in multiple sclerosis. This TCR was recovered from a female donor with multiple sclerosis, enrolled in a pregnancy study. J is TRBJ2-1 and V is TRBV19, with 11 bases fitting TRBD1. The sample in question was peripheral blood, obtained before pregnancy. CDR3 bases: TGTGCCAGTAGTTGGGGACAGGGGGTCAACAATGAGCAGTTCTTC. It codes for CASSWGQGVNNEQFF.